The rows below give T cell receptor beta chains drawn from one sample of a study of cytomegalovirus exposure and HLA in healthy donors. Clones were read by immunoSEQ multiplex PCR, and TCRdb kept only the in-frame ones, dropping some. The sample comprises roughly 130,000 clones, around 75% of which are singletons, and 3% to 3.5% rests with the top ten. Sequences were obtained from PBMCs. These receptors were obtained from a female donor in good health and CMV-seronegative. Both conserved end residues are part of each CDR3. A D gene is named only where the DNA matches it firmly.

TRBV28	TRBJ1-1	TRBD1	CASSDRGDITEAFF
TRBV27	TRBJ1-1	TRBD1	CASSNWDRGIAFF
TRBV6-5	TRBJ1-6	TRBD1	CASSYTDMGQGTLHF
TRBV15	TRBJ2-1	TRBD1	CATSRDRGPGNEQFF
TRBV6-1	TRBJ2-1	TRBD1	CASSVDRASSYNEQFF
TRBV10-1	TRBJ1-1	-	CASTPGKGLTEPTEAFF
TRBV6-5	TRBJ2-7	TRBD1	CASSSRDSLCGPYF
TRBV9	TRBJ2-5	TRBD2	CATSRLAGEETQYF
TRBV28	TRBJ1-5	-	CASRWAGVNQPQHF
TRBV19	TRBJ1-4	-	CASSPSMARREKLFF
TRBV5-1	TRBJ2-3	-	CASSLEGGRTDTQYF
TRBV6-6	TRBJ2-7	-	CASSSYTTDEQYF
TRBV28	TRBJ2-5	-	CASSTPDRRQETQYF
TRBV10-3	TRBJ2-3	-	CAYRTASTDTQYF
TRBV6-1	TRBJ2-7	TRBD1	CASSEGQGLLYEQYF
TRBV7-2	TRBJ2-2	TRBD2	CASSSIPGTSGGDTGELFF
TRBV6-6	TRBJ2-1	TRBD2	CASRETSGLGEQFF
TRBV6-5	TRBJ1-6	TRBD1	CASRVEQGWALHF
TRBV2	TRBJ2-1	-	CASSEGDASYNEQFF
TRBV11-2	TRBJ1-1	-	CASSLFMDKSPFF